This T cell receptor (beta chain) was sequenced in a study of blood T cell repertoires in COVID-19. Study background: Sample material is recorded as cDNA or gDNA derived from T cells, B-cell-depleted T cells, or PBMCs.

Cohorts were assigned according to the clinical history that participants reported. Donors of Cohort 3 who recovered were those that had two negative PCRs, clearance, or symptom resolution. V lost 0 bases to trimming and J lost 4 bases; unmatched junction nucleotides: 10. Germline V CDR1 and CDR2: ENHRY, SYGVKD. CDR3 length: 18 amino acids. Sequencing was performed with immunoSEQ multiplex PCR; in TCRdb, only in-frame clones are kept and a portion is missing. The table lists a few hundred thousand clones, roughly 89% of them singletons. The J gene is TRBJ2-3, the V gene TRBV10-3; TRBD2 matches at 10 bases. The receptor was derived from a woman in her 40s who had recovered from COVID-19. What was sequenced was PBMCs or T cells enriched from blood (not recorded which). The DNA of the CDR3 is TGTGCCATCAGTGAGTCGATGGCTAGCGGGAGTTCCCCAGATACGCAGTATTTT. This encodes CAISESMASGSSPDTQYF.